This paragraph reports one TCR beta chain. Its matching antigen is unknown. This sample stems from a study of long-term antiretroviral therapy in people with HIV. Whole-study results and caveats: Pre-ART expanded TRB clones stayed dominant throughout, though often decreasing after ART. Once patients were on ART, diversity went higher but still fell short of transplant donor controls.

Only United States sites treated participants with HIV. CDR3 size: 15 residues. Germline loops: CDR1 LNHDA, CDR2 SQIVND (reference sequence). J was trimmed by 8 bases and V by 4 bases; bases with no gene match: 8. A v3.0 immunoSEQ assay was performed at survey level. Some clones are missing from TCRdb's copy, which holds only in-frame ones; the method was immunoSEQ multiplex PCR. The data hold about 22,000 clones, with about 88% observed a single time. The sequenced sample was unsorted PBMCs, obtained 0.6 years after starting antiretroviral therapy. The sequence came from a man between 60 and 70 years old with HIV. V is TRBV19 and J is TRBJ2-1, with TRBD2 matching over 10 bases. DNA for the CDR3: TGTGCCAGTAGTAACCCTAGCGGGAGTCTATATGAGCAGTTCTTC. Its protein is CASSNPSGSLYEQFF.